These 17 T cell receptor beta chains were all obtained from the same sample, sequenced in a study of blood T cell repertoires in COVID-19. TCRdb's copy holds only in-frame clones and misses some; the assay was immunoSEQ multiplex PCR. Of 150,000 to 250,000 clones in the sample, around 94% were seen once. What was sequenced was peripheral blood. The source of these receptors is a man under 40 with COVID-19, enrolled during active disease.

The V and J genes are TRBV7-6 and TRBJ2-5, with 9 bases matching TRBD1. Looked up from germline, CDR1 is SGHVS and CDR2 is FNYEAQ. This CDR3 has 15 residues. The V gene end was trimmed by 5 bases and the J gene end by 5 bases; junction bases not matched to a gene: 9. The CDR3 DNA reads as TGTGCCAGCAGCCCCTGGACAGGGGCGGAGGAGACCCAGTACTTC. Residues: CASSPWTGAEETQYF.

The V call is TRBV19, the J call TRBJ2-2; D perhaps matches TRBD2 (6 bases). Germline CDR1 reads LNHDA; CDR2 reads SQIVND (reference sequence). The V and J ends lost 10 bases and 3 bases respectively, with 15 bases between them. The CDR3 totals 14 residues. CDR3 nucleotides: TGTGCCACGGTTCAAGCGGGTCACACCGGGGAGCTGTTTTTT. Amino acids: CATVQAGHTGELFF.

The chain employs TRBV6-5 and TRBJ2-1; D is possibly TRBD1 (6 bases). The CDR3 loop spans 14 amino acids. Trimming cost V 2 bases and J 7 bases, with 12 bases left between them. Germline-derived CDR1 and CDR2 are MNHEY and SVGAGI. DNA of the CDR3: TGTGCCAGCAGTTACAGCACAGGGTTGAATGAGCAGTTCTTC. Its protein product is CASSYSTGLNEQFF.

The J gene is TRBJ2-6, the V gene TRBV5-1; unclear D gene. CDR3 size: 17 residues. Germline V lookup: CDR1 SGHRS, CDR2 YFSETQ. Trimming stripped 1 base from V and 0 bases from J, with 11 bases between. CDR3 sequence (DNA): TGCGCCAGCAGCTTGCTCTCACAGCTCTCTGGGGCCAACGTCCTGACTTTC. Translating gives CASSLLSQLSGANVLTF.

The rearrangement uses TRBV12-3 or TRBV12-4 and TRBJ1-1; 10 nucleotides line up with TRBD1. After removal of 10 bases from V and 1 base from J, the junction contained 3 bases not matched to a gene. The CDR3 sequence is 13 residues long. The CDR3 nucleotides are TGTGCCACTAGGACAGGGGGGAACACTGAAGCTTTCTTT. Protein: CATRTGGNTEAFF.

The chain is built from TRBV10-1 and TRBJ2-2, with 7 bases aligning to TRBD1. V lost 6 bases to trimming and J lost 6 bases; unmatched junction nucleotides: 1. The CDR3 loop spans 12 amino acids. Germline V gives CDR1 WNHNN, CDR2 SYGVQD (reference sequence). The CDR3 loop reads CASRDRAGELFF. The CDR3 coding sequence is TGCGCCAGCAGAGACAGGGCCGGGGAGCTGTTTTTT.

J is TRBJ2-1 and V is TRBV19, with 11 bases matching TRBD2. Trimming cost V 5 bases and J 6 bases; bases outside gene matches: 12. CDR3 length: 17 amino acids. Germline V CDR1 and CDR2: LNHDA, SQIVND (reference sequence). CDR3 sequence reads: CASSATSGGYVGNEQFF. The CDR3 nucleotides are TGTGCCAGTAGTGCCACTAGCGGGGGATACGTGGGCAATGAGCAGTTCTTC.

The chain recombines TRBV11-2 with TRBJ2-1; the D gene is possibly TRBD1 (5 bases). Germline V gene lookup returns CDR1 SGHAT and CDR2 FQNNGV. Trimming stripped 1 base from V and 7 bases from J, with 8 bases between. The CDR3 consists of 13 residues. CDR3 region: CASSLVRVNEQFF. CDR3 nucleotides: TGTGCCAGCAGCTTAGTCAGGGTTAATGAGCAGTTCTTC.

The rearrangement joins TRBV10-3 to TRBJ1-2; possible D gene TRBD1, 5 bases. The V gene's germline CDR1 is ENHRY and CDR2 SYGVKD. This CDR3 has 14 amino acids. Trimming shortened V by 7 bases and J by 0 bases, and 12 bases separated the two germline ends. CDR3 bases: TGTGCCATCACCCAGACAGATGCTAACTATGGCTACACCTTC. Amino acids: CAITQTDANYGYTF.

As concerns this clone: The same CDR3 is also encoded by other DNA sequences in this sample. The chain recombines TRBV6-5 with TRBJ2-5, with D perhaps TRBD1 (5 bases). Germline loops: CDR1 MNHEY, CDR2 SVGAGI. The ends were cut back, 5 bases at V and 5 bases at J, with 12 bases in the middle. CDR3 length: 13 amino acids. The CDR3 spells CASSSRVPETQYF. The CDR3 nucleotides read TGTGCCAGCAGTAGCAGGGTACCGGAGACCCAGTACTTC.

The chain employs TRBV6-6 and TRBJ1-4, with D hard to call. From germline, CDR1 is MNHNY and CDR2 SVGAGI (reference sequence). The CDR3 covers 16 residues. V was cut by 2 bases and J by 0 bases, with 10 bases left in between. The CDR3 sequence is CASSYGTGATNEKLFF. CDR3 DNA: TGTGCCAGCAGTTACGGCACCGGGGCAACTAATGAAAAACTGTTTTTT.

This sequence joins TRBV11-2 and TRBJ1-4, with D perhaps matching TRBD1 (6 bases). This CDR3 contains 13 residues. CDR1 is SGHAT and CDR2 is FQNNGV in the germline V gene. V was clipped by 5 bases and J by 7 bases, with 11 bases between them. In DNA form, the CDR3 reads TGTGCCAGCAGCAGGACAGATTCTGAAAAACTGTTTTTT. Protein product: CASSRTDSEKLFF.

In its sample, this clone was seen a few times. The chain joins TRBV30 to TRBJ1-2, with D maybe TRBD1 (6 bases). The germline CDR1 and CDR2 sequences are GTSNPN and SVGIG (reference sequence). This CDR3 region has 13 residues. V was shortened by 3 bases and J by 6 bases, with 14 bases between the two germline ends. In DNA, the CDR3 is TGTGCCTGGAGCTTCGGGGGGCGAGATGGCTACACCTTC. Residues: CAWSFGGRDGYTF.

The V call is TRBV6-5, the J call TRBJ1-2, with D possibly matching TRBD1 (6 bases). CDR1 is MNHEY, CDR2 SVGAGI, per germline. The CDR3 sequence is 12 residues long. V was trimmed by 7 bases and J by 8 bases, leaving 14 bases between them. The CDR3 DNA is TGTGCCAGCACCCAAGGGGGGGGCGGCTACACCTTC. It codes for CASTQGGGGYTF.

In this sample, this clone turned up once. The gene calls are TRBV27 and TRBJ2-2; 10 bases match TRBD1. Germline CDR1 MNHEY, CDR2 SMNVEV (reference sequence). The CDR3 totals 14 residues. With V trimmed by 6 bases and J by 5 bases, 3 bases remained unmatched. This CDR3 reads CASRPGQGTGELFF. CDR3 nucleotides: TGTGCCAGCAGACCGGGACAGGGGACCGGGGAGCTGTTTTTT.

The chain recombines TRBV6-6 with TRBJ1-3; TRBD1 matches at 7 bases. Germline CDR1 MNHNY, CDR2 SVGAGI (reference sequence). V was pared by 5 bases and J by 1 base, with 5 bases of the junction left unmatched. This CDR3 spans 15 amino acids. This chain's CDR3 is CASSRDRVSGNTIYF. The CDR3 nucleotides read TGTGCCAGCAGTCGTGACAGGGTGTCTGGAAACACCATATATTTT.

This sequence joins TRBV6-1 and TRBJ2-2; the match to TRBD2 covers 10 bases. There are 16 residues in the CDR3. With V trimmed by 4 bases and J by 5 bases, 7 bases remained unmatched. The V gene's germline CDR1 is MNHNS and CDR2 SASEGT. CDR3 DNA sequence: TGTGCCAGCAGTGTCGGAACTAGCGGGGTGACCGGGGAGCTGTTTTTT. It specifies CASSVGTSGVTGELFF.